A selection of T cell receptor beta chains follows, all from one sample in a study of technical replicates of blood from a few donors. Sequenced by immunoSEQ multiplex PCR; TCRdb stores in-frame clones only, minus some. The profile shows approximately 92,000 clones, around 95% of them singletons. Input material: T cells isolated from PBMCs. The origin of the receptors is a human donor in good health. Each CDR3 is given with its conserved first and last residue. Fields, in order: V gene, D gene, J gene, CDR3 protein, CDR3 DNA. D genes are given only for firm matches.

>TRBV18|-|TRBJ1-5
CASSRSSGDSNQPQHF
TGTGCCAGCTCACGTTCCTCAGGGGATAGCAATCAGCCCCAGCATTTT
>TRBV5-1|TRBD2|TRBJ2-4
CASSLGRLAGDKNIQYF
TGCGCCAGCAGCTTGGGGAGACTAGCGGGAGACAAAAACATTCAGTACTTC
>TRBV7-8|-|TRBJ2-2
CASSLYQGNTGELFF
TGTGCCAGCAGCTTGTACCAGGGAAACACCGGGGAGCTGTTTTTT
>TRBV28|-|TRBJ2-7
CASSFRGYSGGYSYEQYF
TGTGCCAGCAGTTTCAGGGGTTACTCGGGGGGATACTCCTACGAGCAGTACTTC
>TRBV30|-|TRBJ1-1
CAWSVRFAGNTEAFF
TGTGCCTGGAGTGTAAGGTTTGCAGGGAACACTGAAGCTTTCTTT
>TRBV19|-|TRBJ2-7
CASRGRANSYEQYF
TGTGCCAGTAGGGGCAGGGCGAATTCCTACGAGCAGTACTTC
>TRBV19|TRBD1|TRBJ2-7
CASSIATGGPYEQYF
TGTGCCAGTAGTATAGCTACAGGGGGTCCCTACGAGCAGTACTTC
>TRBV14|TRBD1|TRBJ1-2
CASSQAGTGLYGYTF
TGTGCCAGCAGCCAAGCCGGGACAGGGTTATATGGCTACACCTTC
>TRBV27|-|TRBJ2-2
CASTLGSNTRELFF
TGTGCCAGCACATTGGGCTCGAACACCAGGGAGCTGTTTTTT
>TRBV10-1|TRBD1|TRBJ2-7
CASSAQGVHEQYF
TGCGCCAGCAGTGCTCAGGGGGTCCACGAGCAGTACTTC
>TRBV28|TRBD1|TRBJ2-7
CASSRDRGPYEQYF
TGTGCCAGCAGCCGGGACAGGGGCCCCTACGAGCAGTACTTC
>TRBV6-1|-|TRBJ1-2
CASSERWGRTSEYLGYTF
TGTGCCAGCAGTGAACGGTGGGGGCGCACTAGCGAATATCTTGGCTACACCTTC
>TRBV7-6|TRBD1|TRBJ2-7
CASSQGQGGYEQYF
TGTGCCAGCAGCCAGGGACAGGGGGGCTACGAGCAGTACTTC
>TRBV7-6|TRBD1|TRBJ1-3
CASSLGTGGSSGNTIYF
TGTGCCAGCAGCTTAGGGACAGGGGGGAGCTCTGGAAACACCATATATTTT
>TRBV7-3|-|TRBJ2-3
CASSLERFTDTQYF
TGTGCCAGCAGCTTAGAGCGGTTCACAGATACGCAGTATTTT
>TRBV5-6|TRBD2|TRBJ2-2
CASSFELAGNTGELFF
TGTGCCAGCAGTTTTGAACTAGCGGGGAACACCGGGGAGCTGTTTTTT
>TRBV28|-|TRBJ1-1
CASSLSRAAGSMNTEAFF
TGTGCCAGCAGTTTAAGCAGGGCCGCAGGCAGTATGAACACTGAAGCTTTCTTT
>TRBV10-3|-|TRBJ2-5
CAISEPPTGTQYF
TGTGCCATCAGTGAACCCCCCACCGGGACCCAGTACTTC
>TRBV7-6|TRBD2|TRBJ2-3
CASKLTSGITDTQYF
TGTGCCAGCAAGCTTACCAGCGGGATCACAGATACGCAGTATTTT
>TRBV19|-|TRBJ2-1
CASSIRGGSLATEQFF
TGTGCCAGTAGTATAAGGGGGGGGTCGCTAGCGACAGAGCAGTTCTTC
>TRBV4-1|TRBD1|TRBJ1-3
CASSPGQLGWGTGNTIYF
TGCGCCAGCAGCCCGGGACAGTTAGGTTGGGGGACTGGAAACACCATATATTTT
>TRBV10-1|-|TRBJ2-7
CASSQTISYEQYF
TGCGCCAGCAGCCAGACTATCTCCTACGAGCAGTACTTC
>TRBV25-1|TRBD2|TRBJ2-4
CASSEIRGLANIQYF
TGTGCCAGCAGTGAAATTCGGGGACTAGCAAACATTCAGTACTTC
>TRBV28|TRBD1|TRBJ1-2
CASSRLPQGESGYTF
TGTGCCAGCAGTCGTCTACCCCAGGGGGAGTCTGGCTACACCTTC
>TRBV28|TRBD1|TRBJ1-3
CASMVQGEDTIYF
TGTGCCAGCATGGTACAGGGGGAGGACACCATATATTTT
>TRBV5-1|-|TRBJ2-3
CASSSPADTQYF
TGCGCCAGCAGCTCCCCCGCAGATACGCAGTATTTT
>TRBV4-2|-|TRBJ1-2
CASSPPGTGETNYGYTF
TGTGCCAGCAGCCCCCCCGGAACAGGAGAGACTAACTATGGCTACACCTTC
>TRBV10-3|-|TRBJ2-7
CAISETVRYEQYF
TGTGCCATCAGTGAGACAGTTAGGTACGAGCAGTACTTC
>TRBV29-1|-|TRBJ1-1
CSVPQLNTEAFF
TGCAGCGTACCACAGCTGAACACTGAAGCTTTCTTT
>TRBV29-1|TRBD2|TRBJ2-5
CSGGGRLGVTQYF
TGCAGCGGGGGGGGACGTCTTGGGGTGACCCAGTACTTC
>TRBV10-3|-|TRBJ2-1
CAIRGGSYNEQFF
TGTGCCATCAGGGGGGGTTCTTACAATGAGCAGTTCTTC
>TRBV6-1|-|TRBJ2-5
CASSEYEEQETQYF
TGTGCCAGCAGTGAATATGAGGAACAAGAGACCCAGTACTTC
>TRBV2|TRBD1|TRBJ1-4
CASILQGGTNEKLFF
TGTGCCAGCATCCTACAGGGGGGAACTAATGAAAAACTGTTTTTT
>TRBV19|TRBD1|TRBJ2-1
CASTATGKVYNEQFF
TGTGCCAGTACCGCGACAGGGAAAGTCTACAATGAGCAGTTCTTC